This entry lists 21 T cell receptor beta chains sequenced from one sample in a study of blood T cell repertoires in COVID-19. Measured with immunoSEQ multiplex PCR; TCRdb has only the in-frame clones, and not every one. Here the sample spans about 37,000 clones, roughly 86% being singletons. The material sequenced was peripheral blood. These receptors were obtained from a human donor in a cohort sampled during active COVID-19.

J is TRBJ2-5 and V is TRBV24-1; weak D call: TRBD1 (6 bases). This CDR3 comprises 16 residues. V was pared by 4 bases and J by 3 bases, with 17 bases between. Germline assignment: CDR1 KGHDR and CDR2 SFDVKD. This chain's CDR3 is CATSDHAGRGKETQYF. DNA of the CDR3: TGTGCCACCAGTGACCACGCGGGCAGGGGAAAAGAGACCCAGTACTTC.

This clone was detected only once. DNA for the CDR3: TGTGCCAGCATCCGCCGGGGGGGTTCCTACGAGCAGTACTTC. Encoded protein: CASIRRGGSYEQYF. The rearrangement links TRBV28 to TRBJ2-7, with 8 nucleotides matching TRBD2. The CDR3 totals 14 residues. J gave up 1 base and V 7 bases, and 6 bases lay outside the gene matches. The germline V gene has CDR1 MDHEN and CDR2 SYDVKM.

Worth noting for this clone: This same CDR3 is encoded by further DNA sequences in the sample. The chain carries TRBV4-3 and TRBJ2-6; D possibly corresponds to TRBD1 (6 bases). V lost 2 bases to trimming and J lost 1 base, with 6 bases between them. The CDR3 sequence is 15 residues long. Germline loops: CDR1 LGHNA, CDR2 YSLEER. The CDR3 DNA sequence: TGCGCCAGCAGCCAAAGGGGGTCTGGGGCCAACGTCCTGACTTTC. The encoded protein is CASSQRGSGANVLTF.

The chain is built from TRBV5-5 and TRBJ1-4, with 7 bases that match TRBD1. V trimming: 3 bases; J trimming: 7 bases; junction bases outside the gene matches: 18. Germline values: CDR1 SGHKS, CDR2 YYEKEE (reference sequence). CDR3 length equals 18 residues. The CDR3 spells CASSSIGGQSIRREKLFF. The CDR3 nucleotides read TGTGCCAGCAGCTCAATAGGGGGACAGTCCATACGTCGTGAAAAACTGTTTTTT.

The chain is built from TRBV5-6 and TRBJ1-1; 7 nucleotides agree with TRBD1. J lost 4 bases, V lost 3 bases, and 6 bases had no gene match. This CDR3 comprises 14 residues. Germline values: CDR1 SGHDT, CDR2 YYEEEE. Here the CDR3 DNA reads TGTGCCAGCAGCTATCGACAGGGAAGCACTGAAGCTTTCTTT. It is translated as CASSYRQGSTEAFF. Combining the CDR3 with reference TRBV5-6 and TRBJ1-1 gives the whole variable domain DAGVTQSPTHLIKTRGQQVTLRCSPKSGHDTVSWYQQALGQGPQFIFQYYEEEERQRGNFPDRFSGHQFPNYSSELNVNALLLGDSALYLCASSYRQGSTEAFFGQGTRLTVV.

This chain connects TRBV7-9 to TRBJ1-3; 7 nucleotides align to TRBD1. The J segment lost 4 bases and the V segment lost 4 bases, leaving 7 bases of the junction unmatched. Looked up from germline, CDR1 is SEHNR and CDR2 is FQNEAQ (reference sequence). CDR3 length: 15 amino acids. The CDR3 loop is CASSSQTGRGNTIYF. The CDR3 bases are TGTGCCAGCAGCTCCCAGACAGGGCGAGGAAACACCATATATTTT.

The chain couples TRBV28 to TRBJ2-7, with 8 bases fitting TRBD1. This CDR3 is 14 amino acids long. V was clipped by 5 bases and J by 1 base; unmatched bases: 4. Per germline, CDR1 MDHEN and CDR2 SYDVKM. CDR3: CASSLTGVSYEQYF. For the CDR3, the DNA is TGTGCCAGCAGTCTGACAGGGGTATCCTACGAGCAGTACTTC.

This clone was detected only once. The V call is TRBV13, the J call TRBJ1-1; maybe TRBD1 (6 bases). Germline CDR1 and CDR2: PRHDT and FYEKMQ (reference sequence). The CDR3 has 16 residues. V shed 2 bases and J shed 6 bases, with 19 bases lying between them. The CDR3 sequence is CASSLNGQIIEAEAFF. The CDR3 DNA follows: TGTGCCAGCAGCTTAAATGGACAGATAATAGAAGCTGAAGCTTTCTTT.

This clone was picked up a small number of times. The CDR3 region is CASSPAGGQPQHF. The DNA for the CDR3 is TGCGCCAGCAGCCCGGCAGGGGGCCAGCCCCAGCATTTT. The V call is TRBV5-1, the J call TRBJ1-5, with 8 bases fitting TRBD1. The CDR3 extends over 13 amino acids. The V segment lost 4 bases and the J segment 7 bases; nucleotides outside the gene matches: 4. CDR1 is SGHRS, CDR2 YFSETQ, per germline.

This chain links TRBV5-4 with TRBJ2-5; D might be TRBD1 (6 bases). CDR1 and CDR2 from the germline V gene are SGHNT and YYREEE (reference sequence). V lost 3 bases and J 5 bases, leaving 14 bases between the germline ends. The CDR3 is 14 residues long. In DNA, the CDR3 is TGTGCCAGCAGCTCCCGGGCAGGGGTGGAGACCCAGTACTTC. Translating gives CASSSRAGVETQYF.

The chain is built from TRBV9 and TRBJ1-2; 7 bases map to TRBD1. CDR3 length: 14 residues. The germline V gene encodes CDR1 SGDLS and CDR2 YYNGEE. With 3 bases clipped from V and 5 bases from J, the junction kept 7 bases outside the gene matches. CDR3 in amino acids: CASSDRDRVYGYTF. The DNA of the CDR3 is TGTGCCAGCAGCGACCGAGACAGGGTATATGGCTACACCTTC.

The chain recombines TRBV2 with TRBJ2-7, with a weak D call TRBD2 (5 bases). Between the trimmed V and J ends, which lost 7 bases and 3 bases, there was a span of 13 bases. Germline-derived CDR1 and CDR2 are SNHLY and FYNNEI. This CDR3 is 13 amino acids long. The CDR3 region is CASIPGGGYEQYF. CDR3 DNA sequence: TGTGCCAGCATCCCGGGCGGAGGCTACGAGCAGTACTTC.

This chain links TRBV27 with TRBJ2-7; 7 nucleotides agree with TRBD2. From germline, CDR1 is MNHEY and CDR2 SMNVEV (reference sequence). V gave up 5 bases and J gave up 4 bases; unmatched junction bases: 14. The CDR3 length is 16 residues. CDR3 sequence reads: CASSPGRASGVYEQYF. CDR3 DNA: TGTGCCAGCAGTCCCGGTAGGGCTAGCGGTGTGTACGAGCAGTACTTC.

The chain links TRBV7-2 to TRBJ2-3; 11 bases line up with TRBD2. The CDR3 contains 14 residues. V lost 4 bases and J lost 10; bases outside the gene matches: 7. From germline, CDR1 is SGHTA and CDR2 FQGNSA. The CDR3 sequence: CASSSGTSGRPQYF. CDR3 DNA sequence: TGTGCCAGCAGCTCGGGGACTAGCGGCCGTCCGCAGTATTTT.

This rearrangement joins TRBV9 to TRBJ1-2; D remains ambiguous. CDR1 and CDR2 (germline): SGDLS, YYNGEE. Trimming removed 2 bases from V and 2 bases from J, with 13 bases in between. The CDR3 sequence is 15 residues long. The CDR3 protein is CASSVQPTVNYGYTF. CDR3 coding DNA: TGTGCCAGCAGCGTCCAACCCACAGTGAACTATGGCTACACCTTC.

V usage is TRBV27 and J usage is TRBJ2-3; D remains unclear. The CDR3 spans 13 residues. Germline-derived CDR1 and CDR2 are MNHEY and SMNVEV (reference sequence). V lost 3 bases and J 0 bases, leaving 4 bases between the germline ends. The chain's CDR3 is CASSFGSTDTQYF. The CDR3, as DNA: TGTGCCAGCAGTTTCGGGAGCACAGATACGCAGTATTTT.

The rearrangement links TRBV4-1 to TRBJ1-1, with D unclear. This CDR3 is built from 15 residues. In germline, CDR1 is MGHRA, CDR2 YSYEKL. V lost 4 bases, J lost 3 bases, and 15 bases lay in between. CDR3 DNA: TGCGCCAGCAGCCTGTTGCCCGGGGTTCACACTGAAGCTTTCTTT. Amino acids: CASSLLPGVHTEAFF.

The J gene is TRBJ2-3, the V gene TRBV19, with TRBD2 matching over 8 bases. Looked up from germline, CDR1 is LNHDA and CDR2 is SQIVND (reference sequence). The CDR3 sequence is 16 residues long. V trimming: 10 bases; J trimming: 1 base; junction bases outside the gene matches: 13. CDR3 residues: CATTPTGGERTDTQYF. As DNA, the CDR3 is TGTGCCACTACCCCCACCGGGGGGGAGCGCACAGATACGCAGTATTTT.

V gene TRBV19 combines with J gene TRBJ2-1, with 12 bases matching TRBD2. The CDR3 runs to 17 residues. The germline CDR1 and CDR2 sequences are LNHDA and SQIVND (reference sequence). V lost 3 bases, J lost 8 bases, and 11 bases stayed unmatched. The CDR3 DNA sequence: TGTGCCAGTAGTATGACAGGTCTGGGACTAGCGGGCGATGAGCAGTTCTTC. It specifies CASSMTGLGLAGDEQFF.

V and J are TRBV3-1 (or the pseudogene TRBV3-2) and TRBJ2-7, with D possibly TRBD2 on 5 matching bases. The germline CDR1 and CDR2 sequences are LGHDT and YNNKEL (reference sequence). Trimming shortened V by 4 bases and J by 0 bases, and 10 bases separated the two germline ends. The CDR3 has 14 residues. The CDR3 here is CASSPGLTSYEQYF. In DNA, the CDR3 is TGTGCCAGCAGCCCAGGACTGACCTCCTACGAGCAGTACTTC.

The rearrangement links TRBV27 to TRBJ2-3; TRBD1 matches 11 bases. This CDR3 region has 15 residues. Germline CDR1 and CDR2: MNHEY and SMNVEV (reference sequence). Germline trimming cut 3 bases from V and 5 bases from J; bases unmatched to any gene: 4. DNA for the CDR3: TGTGCCAGCAGTTTTGGGACAGGGGGGATAGATACGCAGTATTTT. Its translation: CASSFGTGGIDTQYF.